The 27 T cell receptor beta chains listed next were all sequenced from one sample in a study of blood T cell repertoires in COVID-19. TCRdb keeps only in-frame clones here, not all; method: immunoSEQ multiplex PCR. The table records approximately 220,000 clones, approximately 91% of them present only once. Sequencing was carried out using peripheral blood. The receptor set was obtained from a man aged 40-55 years with acute or convalescent COVID-19.

This chain uses TRBV6-5 with TRBJ2-7, with D maybe TRBD1 (5 bases). The length of the CDR3 is 12 residues. The germline V gene encodes CDR1 MNHEY and CDR2 SVGAGI. V lost 8 bases to trimming and J lost 2 bases, with 10 bases between them. The CDR3 reads CASVDTTYEQYF. In DNA, the CDR3 is TGTGCCAGCGTGGACACTACCTACGAGCAGTACTTC.

The chain carries TRBV27 and TRBJ1-5, with unresolved D. Germline V gives CDR1 MNHEY, CDR2 SMNVEV (reference sequence). The V end lost 6 bases, the J end lost 2 bases, and 11 bases lay between the germline ends. The CDR3 covers 14 residues. CDR3 residues: CASSSDNGNQPQHF. The CDR3 region has the DNA TGTGCCAGCAGCTCCGACAATGGCAATCAGCCCCAGCATTTT.

The V and J genes are TRBV28 and TRBJ1-4, with D hard to call. Germline-derived CDR1 and CDR2 are MDHEN and SYDVKM. Between the trimmed V and J ends, which lost 8 bases and 0 bases, there was a span of 13 bases. The CDR3 sequence is 15 residues long. The CDR3 reads CASWPGSATNEKLFF. The DNA for the CDR3 is TGTGCCAGCTGGCCGGGGAGCGCAACTAATGAAAAACTGTTTTTT. Complete variable domain (other parts from reference TRBV28 and TRBJ1-4): DVKVTQSSRYLVKRTGEKVFLECVQDMDHENMFWYRQDPGLGLRLIYFSYDVKMKEKGDIPEGYSVSREKKERFSLILESASTNQTSMYLCASWPGSATNEKLFFGSGTQLSVL.

The chain joins TRBV6-4 to TRBJ2-1, with D tentatively TRBD1 (6 bases). CDR1 MRHNA and CDR2 SNTAGT come from the germline V gene. The CDR3 is made up of 13 amino acids. V was trimmed by 5 bases and J by 8 bases, leaving 13 bases between them. CDR3 sequence: CASSFTQGDEQFF. In DNA, the CDR3 is TGTGCCAGCAGTTTTACACAGGGAGATGAGCAGTTCTTC.

This chain joins TRBV28 and TRBJ1-5; D perhaps matches TRBD1 (5 bases). V was pared by 10 bases and J by 2 bases, with 12 bases between. This CDR3 spans 13 amino acids. Looked up from germline, CDR1 is MDHEN and CDR2 is SYDVKM. The DNA for the CDR3 is TGTGCCATGCAGGGTACGGGCAATCAGCCCCAGCATTTT. Amino acid sequence: CAMQGTGNQPQHF.

CDR3 sequence reads: CASTDAGGPGATEAFF. The CDR3 region has the DNA TGTGCCAGCACCGACGCGGGGGGCCCAGGGGCCACTGAAGCTTTCTTT. The J gene is TRBJ1-1, the V gene TRBV28; perhaps TRBD1 as D (6 bases). There are 16 residues in the CDR3. The ends were cut back, 7 bases at V and 4 bases at J, with 22 bases in the middle. The germline V gene encodes CDR1 MDHEN and CDR2 SYDVKM.

The chain combines TRBV3-1 (or the pseudogene TRBV3-2) with TRBJ1-2; no reliable D call. From germline, CDR1 is LGHDT and CDR2 YNNKEL (reference sequence). Trimming cost V 5 bases and J 7 bases, with 11 bases left between them. The length of the CDR3 is 12 residues. The DNA of the CDR3 is TGTGCCAGCAGCAGATGGGAGGCTGGCTACACCTTC. Translating gives CASSRWEAGYTF.

The chain carries TRBV7-8 and TRBJ2-7; 7 positions match TRBD2. There are 16 residues in the CDR3. Trimming cost V 2 bases and J 6 bases; bases outside gene matches: 13. CDR1 and CDR2 from the germline V gene are SGHVS and FQNEAQ. The CDR3 reads CASSLIGVGLAAEQYF. Here the CDR3 DNA reads TGTGCCAGCAGCTTAATCGGTGTAGGGCTAGCGGCCGAGCAGTACTTC.

This sequence joins TRBV5-1 and TRBJ2-7; 10 bases are a match to TRBD2. With V trimmed by 3 bases and J by 5 bases, 8 bases remained unmatched. Germline V CDR1 and CDR2: SGHRS, YFSETQ. The length of the CDR3 is 15 residues. CDR3 nucleotides: TGCGCCAGCAGCTCGACTAGCGGGCCTGTCGACGAGCAGTACTTC. Amino acids: CASSSTSGPVDEQYF. Using reference TRBV5-1 and TRBJ2-7 for the parts outside the CDR3, the full variable domain is KAGVTQTPRYLIKTRGQQVTLSCSPISGHRSVSWYQQTPGQGLQFLFEYFSETQRNKGNFPGRFSGRQFSNSRSEMNVSTLELGDSALYLCASSSTSGPVDEQYFGPGTRLTVT.

This clone showed up just once. The genes are TRBV5-1 and TRBJ1-3; no clear D. This CDR3 has 14 amino acids. Germline loops: CDR1 SGHRS, CDR2 YFSETQ. V lost 4 bases and J lost 4, with 12 bases in between. The CDR3 DNA reads TGCGCCAGCAGCATGGAGCGGGGAGGAAACACCATATATTTT. It is translated as CASSMERGGNTIYF.

The CDR3 nucleotides read TGTGCCAGCAGTCGAACGGGACTTGGGCTCAATCAGCCCCAGCATTTT. This gives the protein CASSRTGLGLNQPQHF. This chain links TRBV6-6 with TRBJ1-5; D is perhaps TRBD1 (5 bases). Germline CDR1 MNHNY, CDR2 SVGAGI (reference sequence). Trimming took off 5 bases at V and 3 bases at J, with 17 bases between the two ends. This CDR3 spans 16 amino acids.

This sequence joins TRBV27 and TRBJ2-1, with TRBD2 matching 9 bases. The germline V gene encodes CDR1 MNHEY and CDR2 SMNVEV (reference sequence). CDR3 length equals 17 residues. V lost 1 base to trimming and J lost 1 base; unmatched junction nucleotides: 5. The CDR3 loop reads CASSLWLAGPSYNEQFF. Here the CDR3 DNA reads TGTGCCAGCAGTTTATGGCTAGCGGGACCTTCCTACAATGAGCAGTTCTTC.

This clone was recorded a few times. The V gene is TRBV6-4, the J gene TRBJ1-2; D unclear. This CDR3 has 10 residues. Trimming pared 7 bases from V and 4 bases from J, leaving 4 bases between. From germline, CDR1 is MRHNA and CDR2 SNTAGT. CDR3 bases: TGTGCCAGCACAGTCTATGGCTACACCTTC. Translating gives CASTVYGYTF.

The chain has TRBV5-1 and TRBJ2-2; 8 nucleotides align to TRBD1. V was pared by 4 bases and J by 4 bases, with 6 bases of the junction left unmatched. The CDR3 is 15 residues long. Per the germline V gene, CDR1 is SGHRS and CDR2 is YFSETQ. In DNA, the CDR3 is TGCGCCAGCAGCGCGGACAGGGTGAGCACCGGGGAGCTGTTTTTT. It translates to CASSADRVSTGELFF. Complete variable domain (other parts from reference TRBV5-1 and TRBJ2-2): KAGVTQTPRYLIKTRGQQVTLSCSPISGHRSVSWYQQTPGQGLQFLFEYFSETQRNKGNFPGRFSGRQFSNSRSEMNVSTLELGDSALYLCASSADRVSTGELFFGEGSRLTVL.

V is TRBV19 and J is TRBJ2-1; possible D gene TRBD2, 5 bases. Germline V gene data show CDR1 as LNHDA and CDR2 as SQIVND (reference sequence). This CDR3 comprises 15 residues. Trimming cost V 0 bases and J 1 base, with 7 bases left between them. The CDR3: CASSIDGVSYNEQFF. In DNA, the CDR3 is TGTGCCAGTAGTATAGACGGGGTTTCCTACAATGAGCAGTTCTTC.

The chain joins TRBV3-1 (or the pseudogene TRBV3-2) to TRBJ2-2; D may be TRBD2 (5 bases). This CDR3 is built from 17 residues. Trimming removed 2 bases at V and 0 bases at J, with 13 bases between. Germline-derived CDR1 and CDR2 are LGHDT and YNNKEL (reference sequence). The CDR3 DNA is TGTGCCAGCAGCCAAAAGGAGAGGGATACGAACACCGGGGAGCTGTTTTTT. It specifies CASSQKERDTNTGELFF.

The J gene is TRBJ1-2, the V gene TRBV9; TRBD1 matches at 10 bases. V dropped 3 bases and J dropped 3; count of bases not matched to a gene: 5. Germline V gives CDR1 SGDLS, CDR2 YYNGEE. This CDR3 region has 15 residues. This chain's CDR3 is CASSAGQGVYYGYTF. The CDR3 nucleotides read TGTGCCAGCAGCGCCGGACAGGGGGTTTACTATGGCTACACCTTC. The full variable domain, its missing parts supplied by reference TRBV9 and TRBJ1-2, is DSGVTQTPKHLITATGQRVTLRCSPRSGDLSVYWYQQSLDQGLQFLIQYYNGEERAKGNILERFSAQQFPDLHSELNLSSLELGDSALYFCASSAGQGVYYGYTFGSGTRLTVV.

The V gene is TRBV4-3, the J gene TRBJ2-7; the match to TRBD1 covers 7 bases. Germline V gene sequence: CDR1 LGHNA, CDR2 YSLEER. The V segment lost 3 bases and the J segment 5 bases; nucleotides outside the gene matches: 7. The CDR3 extends over 14 amino acids. The CDR3 DNA reads TGCGCCAGCAGCCAGGAGACAGGGTTGGACGAGCAGTACTTC. Translating it yields CASSQETGLDEQYF.

The genes are TRBV4-2 and TRBJ2-2, with TRBD2 as a possible D gene (5 bases). There are 16 residues in the CDR3. V dropped 1 base and J dropped 0 bases, with 9 bases sitting between them. CDR1 LGHNA and CDR2 YNFKEQ come from the germline V gene. As DNA, the CDR3 is TGTGCCAGCAGCCAAGCTTCCGGGACGAACACCGGGGAGCTGTTTTTT. The encoded protein is CASSQASGTNTGELFF.

J is TRBJ1-5 and V is TRBV28, with 7 bases aligning to TRBD1. V shed 6 bases and J 0 bases; nucleotides not matched to a gene: 11. Germline V gene lookup returns CDR1 MDHEN and CDR2 SYDVKM. This CDR3 has 17 amino acids. DNA for the CDR3: TGTGCCAGCAGGTATTACAGGGGCGAAAATAGCAATCAGCCCCAGCATTTT. It encodes CASRYYRGENSNQPQHF.

This clone has only one observation. The gene calls are TRBV28 and TRBJ1-6, with TRBD1 as a possible D gene (6 bases). The CDR3 has 13 residues. Trimming pared 6 bases from V and 14 bases from J, leaving 17 bases between. Looked up from germline, CDR1 is MDHEN and CDR2 is SYDVKM. CDR3 DNA: TGTGCCAGCAGCAAGGGGCAGGGGTTCACCCTCCACTTT. Translation gives CASSKGQGFTLHF.

On this clone itself: This same CDR3 is encoded by further DNA sequences in the sample. The chain couples TRBV29-1 to TRBJ2-2; 10 positions match TRBD1. This CDR3 has 14 residues. Germline loops: CDR1 SQVTM, CDR2 ANQGSEA. V shed 5 bases, J shed 5 bases, and the junction held 5 bases outside the gene matches. CDR3 loop: CSVRGQGGTGELFF. CDR3 DNA sequence: TGCAGCGTTCGAGGACAGGGGGGGACCGGGGAGCTGTTTTTT.

The CDR3 here is CASSHWNRAGQPQHF. Written as DNA, the CDR3 is TGCGCCAGCAGTCATTGGAACAGGGCCGGGCAGCCCCAGCATTTT. The chain combines TRBV23-1 with TRBJ1-5, with a tentative D call TRBD1 (6 bases). TRBV23-1 is known as an ORF, though its function is uncertain. V lost 3 bases to trimming and J lost 7 bases, with 16 bases between them. This CDR3 has 15 residues.

The chain has TRBV5-1 and TRBJ2-2, with TRBD1 matching 7 bases. Looked up from germline, CDR1 is SGHRS and CDR2 is YFSETQ. This CDR3 is 15 amino acids long. V shed 4 bases, J shed 5 bases, and the junction held 8 bases outside the gene matches. The CDR3 coding sequence is TGCGCCAGCAGCCTTGTGCAGGGGGAAACCGGGGAGCTGTTTTTT. Protein sequence: CASSLVQGETGELFF.

The chain uses TRBV19 and TRBJ2-1, with a weak D call TRBD1 (5 bases). This CDR3 is built from 11 residues. Germline V gene data show CDR1 as LNHDA and CDR2 as SQIVND (reference sequence). Trimming shortened V by 1 base and J by 10 bases, and 5 bases separated the two germline ends. CDR3 in amino acids: CASSIGTEQFF. The CDR3 DNA reads TGTGCCAGTAGTATAGGGACAGAGCAGTTCTTC.

V is TRBV9 and J is TRBJ2-7; TRBD2 matches at 9 bases. Germline V gene sequence: CDR1 SGDLS, CDR2 YYNGEE. This CDR3 is 15 amino acids long. Unmatched junction bases numbered 5, after V lost 2 bases and J lost 2 bases. This chain's CDR3 is CASSVEASGTYEQYF. CDR3 DNA: TGTGCCAGCAGCGTCGAGGCTAGCGGGACCTACGAGCAGTACTTC.

The chain employs TRBV27 and TRBJ2-1; 10 nucleotides align to TRBD2. Trimming cost V 3 bases and J 5 bases; bases outside gene matches: 7. Germline V lookup: CDR1 MNHEY, CDR2 SMNVEV (reference sequence). CDR3 length: 16 amino acids. The DNA for the CDR3 is TGTGCCAGCAGTTTCCACGGGACTAGCGTGAACAATGAGCAGTTCTTC. This sequence encodes CASSFHGTSVNNEQFF.